This TCR beta chain is drawn from a study of T-cell memory formation after mild COVID-19. Findings and caveats of the study: The CD4+ clones that contracted clustered mainly within CM and EM, and the CD8+ clones concentrated in EMRA. For second-wave clones that peaked at day 37, SARS-CoV-2 specificity went unverified.

The CDR3 is 13 residues long. V lost 5 bases to trimming and J lost 9 bases; unmatched junction nucleotides: 13. CDR1 and CDR2 from the germline V gene are DFQATT and SNEGSKA (reference sequence). Constant-segment primers served in 5'RACE that generated TCR alpha and TCR beta cDNA libraries bearing sample barcodes and UMIs. TCRdb called the 5' RACE reads again in MiXCR, with one record for every CDR3 protein. The sample holds over 450,000 distinct CDR3 sequences; about a fifth are singletons and the top ten take approximately 12%. On this clonotype: Its antigen remains unidentified.

This sequence was found in an adult woman who had mild COVID-19 (a few samples of this study predate the infection). Cell type and time point are not known. The source material was PBMCs or a T cell subset sorted from them (not recorded which). The J gene is TRBJ2-7, the V gene TRBV20-1; TRBD1 agrees at 7 bases. The CDR3 is CSAPRDSGVGQYF. CDR3 DNA: TGCAGTGCTCCCCGGGACAGTGGGGTCGGGCAGTACTTC.